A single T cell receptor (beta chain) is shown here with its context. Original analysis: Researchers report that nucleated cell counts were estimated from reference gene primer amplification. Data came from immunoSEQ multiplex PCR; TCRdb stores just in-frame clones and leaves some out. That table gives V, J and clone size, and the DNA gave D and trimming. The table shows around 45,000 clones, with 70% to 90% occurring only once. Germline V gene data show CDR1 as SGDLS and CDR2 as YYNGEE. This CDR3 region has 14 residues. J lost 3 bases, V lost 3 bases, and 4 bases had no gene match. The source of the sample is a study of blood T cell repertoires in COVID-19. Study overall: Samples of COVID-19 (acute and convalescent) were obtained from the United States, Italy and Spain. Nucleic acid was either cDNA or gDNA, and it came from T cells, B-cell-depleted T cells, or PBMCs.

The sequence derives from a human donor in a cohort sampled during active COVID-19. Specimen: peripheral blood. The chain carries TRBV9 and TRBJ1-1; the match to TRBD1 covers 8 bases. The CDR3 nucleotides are TGTGCCAGCAGCGCCCTGACAGGGGACACTGAAGCTTTCTTT. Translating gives CASSALTGDTEAFF.